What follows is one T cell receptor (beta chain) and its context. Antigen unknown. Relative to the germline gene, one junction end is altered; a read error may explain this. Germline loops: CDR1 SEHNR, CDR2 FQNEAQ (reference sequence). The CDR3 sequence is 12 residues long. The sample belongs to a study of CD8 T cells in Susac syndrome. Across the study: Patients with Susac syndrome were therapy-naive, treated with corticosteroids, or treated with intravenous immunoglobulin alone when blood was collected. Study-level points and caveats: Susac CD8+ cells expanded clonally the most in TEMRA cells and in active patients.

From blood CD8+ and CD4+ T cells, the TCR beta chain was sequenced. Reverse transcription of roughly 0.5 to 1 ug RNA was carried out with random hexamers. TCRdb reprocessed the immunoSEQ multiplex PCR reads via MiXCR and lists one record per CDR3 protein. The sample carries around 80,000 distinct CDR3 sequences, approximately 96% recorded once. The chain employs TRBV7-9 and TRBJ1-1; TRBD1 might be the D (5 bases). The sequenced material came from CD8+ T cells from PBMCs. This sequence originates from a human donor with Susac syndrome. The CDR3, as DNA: TGTGCCAGCAGTTTAGACAGCTATGAAGCTTTCTTT. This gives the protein CASSLDSYEAFF.